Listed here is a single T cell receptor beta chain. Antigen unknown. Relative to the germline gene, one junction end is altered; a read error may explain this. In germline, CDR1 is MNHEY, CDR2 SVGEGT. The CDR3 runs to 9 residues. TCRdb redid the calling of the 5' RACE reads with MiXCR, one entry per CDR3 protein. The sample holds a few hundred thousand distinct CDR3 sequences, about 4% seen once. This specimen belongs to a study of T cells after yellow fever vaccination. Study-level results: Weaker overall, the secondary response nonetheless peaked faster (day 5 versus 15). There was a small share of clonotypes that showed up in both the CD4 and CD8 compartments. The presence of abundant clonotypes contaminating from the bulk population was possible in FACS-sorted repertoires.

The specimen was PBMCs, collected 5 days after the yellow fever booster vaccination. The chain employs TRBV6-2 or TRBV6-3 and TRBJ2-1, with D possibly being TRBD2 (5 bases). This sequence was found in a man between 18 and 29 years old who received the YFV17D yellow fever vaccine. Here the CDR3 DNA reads TGCACCGGGGTCAATGAGCAGTTCTTC. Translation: CTGVNEQFF.